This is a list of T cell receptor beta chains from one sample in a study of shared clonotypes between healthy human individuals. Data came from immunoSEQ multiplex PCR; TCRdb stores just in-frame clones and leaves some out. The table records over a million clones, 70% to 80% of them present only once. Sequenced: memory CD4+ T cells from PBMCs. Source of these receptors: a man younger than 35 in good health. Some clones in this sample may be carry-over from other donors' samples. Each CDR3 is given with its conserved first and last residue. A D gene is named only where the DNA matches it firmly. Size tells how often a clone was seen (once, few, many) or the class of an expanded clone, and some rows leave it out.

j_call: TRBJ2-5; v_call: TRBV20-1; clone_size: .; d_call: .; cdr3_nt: TGCAGTGCTAGAGATAAAGAGACCCAGTACTTC; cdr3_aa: CSARDKETQYF
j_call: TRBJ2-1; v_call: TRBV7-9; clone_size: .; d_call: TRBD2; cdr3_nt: TGTGCCAGCAGCTCGGAAACGGCGAGCGGGAGTGGGGATGAGCAGTTCTTC; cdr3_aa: CASSSETASGSGDEQFF
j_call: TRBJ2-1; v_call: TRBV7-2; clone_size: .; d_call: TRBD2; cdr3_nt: TGTGCCAGCAGCTTAGGACCCGCGGGAGGGAATTACAATGAGCAGTTCTTC; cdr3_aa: CASSLGPAGGNYNEQFF
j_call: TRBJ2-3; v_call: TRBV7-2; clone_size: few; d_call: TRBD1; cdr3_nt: TGTGCCAGCAGCTTAAGGACAGGGATTAGCACAGATACGCAGTATTTT; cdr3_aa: CASSLRTGISTDTQYF
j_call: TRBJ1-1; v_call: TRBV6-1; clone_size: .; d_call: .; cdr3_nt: TGTGCCAGCAGTGAAGCGCTGGTAAAAAACACTGAAGCTTTCTTT; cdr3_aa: CASSEALVKNTEAFF
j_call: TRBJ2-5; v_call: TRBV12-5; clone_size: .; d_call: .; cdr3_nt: TGTGCTAGTGGTTTGGGTAGCGGTACAACAGAGACCCAGTACTTC; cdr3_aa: CASGLGSGTTETQYF
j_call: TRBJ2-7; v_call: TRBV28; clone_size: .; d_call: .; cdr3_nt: TGTGCCAGCAGCCTACCAAGCGGATCCTACGAGCAGTACTTC; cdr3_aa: CASSLPSGSYEQYF
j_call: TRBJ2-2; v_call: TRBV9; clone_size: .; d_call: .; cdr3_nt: TGTGCCAGCAGCGTAGAAGCGGGGAACACCGGGGAGCTGTTTTTT; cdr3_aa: CASSVEAGNTGELFF
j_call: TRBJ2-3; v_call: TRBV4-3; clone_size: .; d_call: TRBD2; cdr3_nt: TGCGCCAGCAGCCAACCGAAGGCGGGAGCTCCAGATACGCAGTATTTT; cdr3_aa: CASSQPKAGAPDTQYF
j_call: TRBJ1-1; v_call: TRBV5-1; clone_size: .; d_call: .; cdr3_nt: TGCGCCAGCAGCTTGGGATGGGTTGGGAACACTGAAGCTTTCTTT; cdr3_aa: CASSLGWVGNTEAFF
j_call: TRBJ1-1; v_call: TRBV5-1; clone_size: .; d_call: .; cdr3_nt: TGCGCCAGCAGCTATCAAGGGGCGAGCACTGAAGCTTTCTTT; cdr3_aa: CASSYQGASTEAFF
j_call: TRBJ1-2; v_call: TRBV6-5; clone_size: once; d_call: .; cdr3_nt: TGTGCCAGCAGTTACGGGGGGACTAACTATGGCTACACCTTC; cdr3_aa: CASSYGGTNYGYTF
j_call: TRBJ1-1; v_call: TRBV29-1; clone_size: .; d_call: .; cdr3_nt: TGCAGCGTTGGGAAAAGGCTTGTGAACACTGAAGCTTTCTTT; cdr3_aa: CSVGKRLVNTEAFF
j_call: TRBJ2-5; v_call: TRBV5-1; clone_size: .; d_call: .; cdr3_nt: TGCGCCAGCAGCTTGGTGGGGCCCCAAGAGACCCAGTACTTC; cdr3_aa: CASSLVGPQETQYF
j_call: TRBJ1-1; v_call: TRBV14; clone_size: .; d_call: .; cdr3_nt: TGTGCCAGCAGCGGCCCGGAGCCGGGACATGGTGTCCCGTTTATGAACACTGAAGCTTTCTTT; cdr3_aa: CASSGPEPGHGVPFMNTEAFF
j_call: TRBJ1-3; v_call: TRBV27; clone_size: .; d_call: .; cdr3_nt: TGTGCCAGCAGGAAGACAGCCTCTGGAAACACCATATATTTT; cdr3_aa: CASRKTASGNTIYF
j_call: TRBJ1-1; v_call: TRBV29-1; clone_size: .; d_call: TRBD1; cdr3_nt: TGCAGCGTTGAAATGGGACAGGGATCGGTACGGACTGAAGCTTTCTTT; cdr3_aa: CSVEMGQGSVRTEAFF
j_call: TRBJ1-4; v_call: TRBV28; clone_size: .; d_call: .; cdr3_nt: TGTGCCAGCAGTTCCAGGGTCACTAATGAAAAACTGTTTTTT; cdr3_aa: CASSSRVTNEKLFF